The source of this TCR beta chain is a study of blood T cell repertoires in COVID-19. On the study more broadly: Sample material is recorded as cDNA or gDNA derived from T cells, B-cell-depleted T cells, or PBMCs.

Original processing notes: Estimation of nucleated cell counts relied on the amplification of reference gene primers. Here immunoSEQ multiplex PCR was the method, and the copy in TCRdb shows in-frame clones only, minus some. V and J calls plus clone size are reproduced from that table; the DNA served to infer D and trimming. The sample includes 60,000 to 75,000 clones, approximately 85% of them seen just once. Deletions cut 7 bases from V and 5 bases from J, with 15 bases between. The CDR3 is 14 residues long. Germline V gene data show CDR1 as MNHEY and CDR2 as SVGAGI. This chain connects TRBV6-5 to TRBJ1-5; D is ambiguous. The source is a human donor in a cohort sampled during active COVID-19. Source material: peripheral blood. For the CDR3, the DNA is TGTGCCAGCAATAATGGGCAGAGAGATCAGCCCCAGCATTTT. As protein: CASNNGQRDQPQHF.